This record looks at one T cell receptor (beta chain) sequence and its context. As originally analysed: Amplification from reference gene primers served as the basis for estimated nucleated cell counts. TCRdb's table, derived via immunoSEQ multiplex PCR, lists solely in-frame clones and lacks some. The V and J calls and clone size were taken over from that table, and D and trimming were inferred from the DNA. The sample yields some 140,000 clones, approximately 88% seen once. This record comes from a study of blood T cell repertoires in COVID-19. Study at large: Researchers got acute and convalescent COVID-19 samples from the United States, Italy and Spain. PBMCs, B-cell-depleted T cells, or T cells provided the cDNA or gDNA that made up the material.

CDR3 length: 15 residues. From germline, CDR1 is SNHLY and CDR2 FYNNEI. Trimming took 4 bases from V and 6 from J; bases not matched to a gene: 12. The gene calls are TRBV2 and TRBJ2-7, with TRBD2 matching 7 bases. The specimen sequenced was peripheral blood. The receptor was isolated from a man in his sixties or seventies with active COVID-19. CDR3 nucleotide sequence: TGTGCCAGCAGTGTAATGGCTAGCGGCCTTTTCGAGCAGTACTTC. Amino acid sequence: CASSVMASGLFEQYF.